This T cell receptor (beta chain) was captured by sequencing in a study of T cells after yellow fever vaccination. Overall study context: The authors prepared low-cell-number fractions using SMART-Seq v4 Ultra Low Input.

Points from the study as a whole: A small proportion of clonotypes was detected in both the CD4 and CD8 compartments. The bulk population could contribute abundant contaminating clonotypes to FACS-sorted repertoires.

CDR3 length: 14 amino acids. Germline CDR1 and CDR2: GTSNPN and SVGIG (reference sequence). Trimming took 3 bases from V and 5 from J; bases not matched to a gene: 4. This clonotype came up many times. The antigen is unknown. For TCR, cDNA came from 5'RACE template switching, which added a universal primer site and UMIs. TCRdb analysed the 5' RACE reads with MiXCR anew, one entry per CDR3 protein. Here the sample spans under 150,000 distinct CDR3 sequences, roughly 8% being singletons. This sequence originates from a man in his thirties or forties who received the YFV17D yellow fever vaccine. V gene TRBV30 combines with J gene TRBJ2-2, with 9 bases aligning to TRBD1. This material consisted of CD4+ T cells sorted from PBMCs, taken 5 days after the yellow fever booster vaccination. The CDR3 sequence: CAWSLQGATGELFF. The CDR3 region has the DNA TGTGCCTGGAGCCTACAGGGGGCGACCGGGGAGCTGTTTTTT.